The rows below give T cell receptor beta chains drawn from one sample of a study of memory CD4+ T cells and cytomegalovirus serostatus. Repertoires were generated with immunoSEQ multiplex PCR, while TCRdb's copy carries only in-frame clones and drops some. Of about 75,000 clones listed, 78% were seen once; the top ten hold just over 2.5%. Material: memory CD4+ T cells from blood. Every receptor here comes from an adult in good health and CMV-seropositive. CDR3s include the opening cysteine and the closing phenylalanine or tryptophan. A D gene is named only where the DNA matches it firmly. Clone sizes are given selectively: once, few, many, or a class where the clone is expanded.

>TRBJ2-2|TRBD2|TRBV29-1|.
TGCAGCGCTGCCGTCGGGGGGGCCAGGGCCGGGGAGCTGTTTTTT
CSAAVGGARAGELFF
>TRBJ1-1|.|TRBV29-1|few
TGCAGCGTTGTGTGGCAGGGAGGGACTGAAGCTTTCTTT
CSVVWQGGTEAFF
>TRBJ2-1|TRBD2|TRBV15|.
TGTGCCACCAGCAGAGAGTGGGCGGGAGGGGGTAGGAATGAGCAGTTCTTC
CATSREWAGGGRNEQFF
>TRBJ1-3|.|TRBV9|.
TGTGCCAGACCACCCCTTCGTTGGAGGGGCCGCTCTGGAAACACCATATATTTT
CARPPLRWRGRSGNTIYF
>TRBJ2-4|.|TRBV2|.
TGTGCCAGCCAGAACCAGGGGCACATTCAGTACTTC
CASQNQGHIQYF
>TRBJ1-2|TRBD1|TRBV18|few
TGTGCCAGCTCACATAGGGACAGGGGATCCAACTATGGCTACACCTTC
CASSHRDRGSNYGYTF
>TRBJ1-5|.|TRBV29-1|.
TGCAGCGTTGATCCCGTCAGCCAGGGGAGCAATCAGCCCCAGCATTTT
CSVDPVSQGSNQPQHF
>TRBJ1-4|.|TRBV6-5|.
TGTGCCAGCAGTTCCCTAGGGGACCCTGGGAAACTGTTTTTT
CASSSLGDPGKLFF
>TRBJ1-5|.|TRBV6-1|.
TGTGCCAGCAGAACTGGTTCGGGGCAGCCCCAGCATTTT
CASRTGSGQPQHF
>TRBJ2-3|.|TRBV29-1|.
TGCAGCGTTGTAGGGGCACAGGGCGATTATTCAGATACGCAGTATTTT
CSVVGAQGDYSDTQYF
>TRBJ2-5|TRBD2|TRBV7-2|.
TGTGCCAGCAGCTTAGCGACTAGCGGGGGAGAGACCCAGTACTTC
CASSLATSGGETQYF
>TRBJ1-2|.|TRBV29-1|.
TGCAGCGCCATATATGGGGGGGACTATGGCTACACCTTC
CSAIYGGDYGYTF
>TRBJ1-2|TRBD1|TRBV19|.
TGTGCCAGTAGTCCCTATGACAGGGTCGGCTATGGCTACACCTTC
CASSPYDRVGYGYTF
>TRBJ2-6|.|TRBV5-1|.
TGCGCCAGCAGCTCCACCTCCGGGAGGGCCAACGTCCTGACTTTC
CASSSTSGRANVLTF
>TRBJ2-3|.|TRBV11-2|.
TGTGCCAGCAGCTTGAATACAGATACGCAGTATTTT
CASSLNTDTQYF
>TRBJ1-1|.|TRBV18|.
TGTGCCAGCTCACCCTCGGGACTCGAATTGGAAGCTTTCTTT
CASSPSGLELEAFF
>TRBJ1-2|.|TRBV5-6|once
TGTGCCAGCAGGGGGTTACGAGGCTACACCTTC
CASRGLRGYTF
>TRBJ1-2|.|TRBV2|few
TGTGCCAGCAGTGAAAGCGGCTATGGCTACACCTTC
CASSESGYGYTF
>TRBJ1-5|.|TRBV7-9|.
TGTGCCAGCAGCTTTAGTAGCAATCAGCCCCAGCATTTT
CASSFSSNQPQHF
>TRBJ2-7|TRBD1|TRBV27|.
TGTGCCAGCAGTTTAGACCGGGACAGGGGGCCCTACGAGCAGTACTTC
CASSLDRDRGPYEQYF
>TRBJ1-4|.|TRBV11-3|.
TGTGCCAGCAGCTTAGATTTCCGGGAAAAACTGTTTTTT
CASSLDFREKLFF
>TRBJ1-4|.|TRBV5-1|once
TGCGCCAGCAGCTTGGGGCCAGGGAGTGAAAAACTGTTTTTT
CASSLGPGSEKLFF
>TRBJ1-2|.|TRBV5-1|.
TGCGCCAGCAGCTTAGGCCGTAACTATGGCTACACCTTC
CASSLGRNYGYTF
>TRBJ2-3|TRBD1|TRBV9|.
TGTGCCAGCAGCGTAGACTTGGGAAGGGGGCTAACAGATACGCAGTATTTT
CASSVDLGRGLTDTQYF
>TRBJ2-1|TRBD2|TRBV10-3|few
TGTGCCATCTCGGGTAGCGGGGCAAATGAGCAGTTCTTC
CAISGSGANEQFF
>TRBJ2-3|.|TRBV14|.
TGTGCCAGCAGCCAACTTGCGGGTCTACGCACAGATACGCAGTATTTT
CASSQLAGLRTDTQYF